This T cell receptor beta chain was recorded in a study of identical twins. Points from the study as a whole: Possibly, invariant MAIT and iNKT cells partly confounded zero-insertion analyses. Within cord blood, abundant beta clonotypes carried fewer insertions, but memory repertoires showed no such trend.

The CDR3 spans 11 residues. Trimming stripped 5 bases from V and 6 bases from J, with 7 bases between. Many counts were recorded for this clonotype. Its cognate antigen is unknown. After template switching added a universal primer site, the resulting cDNA carried unique molecular identifiers. TCRdb independently ran MiXCR on the 5' RACE reads; one entry per CDR3 protein. The sample has approximately 280,000 distinct CDR3 sequences, around 8.8% seen once. The data were also submitted as part of a second study, on yellow fever vaccine responses in identical twins. That paper adds: Twins' T cell vaccine responses reportedly looked partly convergent, partly personalized.

The TCR originated in a woman between 18 and 29 years old in good health. V is TRBV12-3 or TRBV12-4 and J is TRBJ1-1; D gene unclear. Sequencing was performed on memory (CD45RO+) T cells sorted from blood. DNA for the CDR3: TGTGCCAGCAGTCGTGGGGCTGAAGCTTTCTTT. Translation: CASSRGAEAFF.